This T cell receptor beta chain was captured by sequencing in a study of T cell responses to AZD1222 COVID-19 vaccine. Findings and caveats of the study: Without day 14 samples, only post-peak T cell repertoires were studied. There were mostly white British donors and more females than males, and clonal diversity was possibly underestimated. Close to half of spike-specific TCRs reportedly recognize unmutated variant regions.

Assay: immunoSEQ multiplex PCR; the TCRdb copy retains only in-frame clones and omits some. The data show over 150,000 clones, about 92% seen once. Per the germline V gene, CDR1 is GTSNPN and CDR2 is SVGIG (reference sequence). The CDR3 totals 16 residues. J was trimmed by 0 bases and V by 2 bases; bases with no gene match: 9. As regards this clone: Its antigen remains unidentified.

This TCR derives from an adult in good health. The gene calls are TRBV30 and TRBJ1-1; the match to TRBD1 covers 7 bases. Sample: peripheral blood, taken on day 0 of AZD1222 vaccination. The CDR3 region has the DNA TGTGCCTGGAGTTATAACCCGGGACAGCTGAACACTGAAGCTTTCTTT. Residues: CAWSYNPGQLNTEAFF.